This T cell receptor beta chain was recorded in a study of glioma-infiltrating T cells. Amplification of TCR alpha and beta CDR3 regions from RNA used iRepertoire nested multiplex PCR. TCRdb itself ran the multiplex PCR reads through MiXCR, one entry per CDR3 protein. The repertoire includes approximately 120,000 distinct CDR3 sequences, around a quarter of them detected once, and roughly 37% sits in the top ten. CDR3 length: 13 amino acids. Germline-derived CDR1 and CDR2 are DFQATT and SNEGSKA (reference sequence). The sample holds a few counts of this clonotype. Compared with germline, one end of the junction differs, possibly owing to a read error.

The chain joins TRBV20-1 to TRBJ1-4; 9 bases map to TRBD1. The sample comprised glioma tissue, nonneoplastic brain tissue, or PBMCs (not recorded which). The receptor's source is a human donor with low-grade glioma or glioblastoma, undergoing nonglioma brain surgery, or in good health (not recorded which). As DNA, the CDR3 is TGCAGTGCTTCACAGGGGGCGCCTGAAAGACTGTTTTTT. Translated: CSASQGAPERLFF.